This is a list of T cell receptor beta chains from one sample in a study of cytomegalovirus exposure and HLA in healthy donors. The protocol was immunoSEQ multiplex PCR, while the TCRdb copy is restricted to in-frame clones and leaves out a portion. The sample includes roughly 260,000 clones, about 83% of them seen just once. Sequenced: PBMCs. The receptors were gathered from a woman aged 35 to 49 in good health and CMV-seropositive. CDR3s include the opening cysteine and the closing phenylalanine or tryptophan. D genes are given only for firm matches. Clone size is stated in some rows and not others, as once, few, many or a class when expanded.

v_gene	j_gene	d_gene	abundance	CDR3aa	CDR3nt
TRBV5-1	TRBJ2-2	TRBD1	.	CASSLRQGFTGELFF	TGCGCCAGCAGCCTACGACAGGGGTTCACCGGGGAGCTGTTTTTT
TRBV4-3	TRBJ1-1	TRBD1	few	CASSPRGLGSEAFF	TGCGCCAGCAGCCCCAGGGGGCTAGGTTCTGAAGCTTTCTTT
TRBV29-1	TRBJ2-7	.	.	CSVSDSYEQYF	TGCAGCGTTTCGGACAGCTACGAGCAGTACTTC
TRBV28	TRBJ2-1	.	.	CASPASEGASSYNEQFF	TGTGCCAGCCCGGCTTCAGAGGGAGCTAGCTCCTACAATGAGCAGTTCTTC
TRBV4-3	TRBJ1-5	.	.	CASSQSPGSTQPQHF	TGCGCCAGCAGCCAATCTCCGGGGTCGACTCAGCCCCAGCATTTT
TRBV30	TRBJ1-2	.	once	CAWSPRGGVGYTF	TGTGCCTGGAGTCCCCGGGGAGGGGTGGGCTACACCTTC
TRBV4-2	TRBJ2-5	TRBD2	.	CASSQVLREDQETQYF	TGTGCCAGCAGCCAAGTCCTGCGGGAGGACCAAGAGACCCAGTACTTC
TRBV18	TRBJ2-1	.	.	CASSLAPAATNNEQFF	TGTGCCAGCTCACTAGCCCCAGCGGCCACTAACAATGAGCAGTTCTTC
TRBV19	TRBJ2-1	TRBD2	.	CASSIVSSGSGEGNEQFF	TGTGCCAGTAGTATAGTATCTTCCGGGAGCGGGGAGGGGAATGAGCAGTTCTTC
TRBV5-1	TRBJ2-1	TRBD2	few	CASGLAGGYNEQFF	TGCGCCAGCGGTCTGGCGGGGGGTTACAATGAGCAGTTCTTC
TRBV11-2	TRBJ2-2	.	.	CASSLGGERTGELFF	TGTGCCAGCAGCTTAGGGGGAGAAAGAACCGGGGAGCTGTTTTTT
TRBV7-2	TRBJ2-6	TRBD1	.	CASSGTGQLSGANVLTF	TGTGCCAGCAGCGGCACGGGACAGCTCTCTGGGGCCAACGTCCTGACTTTC
TRBV11-1	TRBJ2-5	TRBD2	.	CASSPGLAGVRETQYF	TGTGCCAGCAGCCCCGGACTAGCGGGAGTCCGAGAGACCCAGTACTTC
TRBV9	TRBJ2-2	TRBD2	few	CASSPGLAGLNTGELFF	TGTGCCAGCAGCCCAGGACTAGCGGGACTAAACACCGGGGAGCTGTTTTTT
TRBV7-8	TRBJ2-2	.	.	CASSLVVRLNTGELFF	TGTGCCAGCAGCTTAGTTGTCAGGCTGAACACCGGGGAGCTGTTTTTT
TRBV2	TRBJ2-1	.	few	CASNEIGLGSYNEQFF	TGTGCCAGCAACGAGATTGGACTCGGCTCCTACAATGAGCAGTTCTTC
TRBV4-2	TRBJ1-4	TRBD1	.	CASSPGRQGFNEKLFF	TGTGCCAGCAGCCCGGGAAGACAGGGATTTAATGAAAAACTGTTTTTT
TRBV29-1	TRBJ2-5	TRBD1	few	CSVEDPNRGPQETQYF	TGCAGCGTTGAAGATCCCAACAGGGGGCCACAAGAGACCCAGTACTTC
TRBV7-8	TRBJ1-2	.	.	CASSLSRLNYGYTF	TGTGCCAGCAGCTTATCGCGTCTTAACTATGGCTACACCTTC
TRBV6-1	TRBJ1-1	.	.	CASIDLNTEAFF	TGTGCCAGCATCGACTTGAACACTGAAGCTTTCTTT
TRBV28	TRBJ2-1	TRBD1	.	CASSLPMGTGTTEQFF	TGTGCCAGCAGTTTACCCATGGGGACAGGGACCACTGAGCAGTTCTTC
TRBV28	TRBJ2-1	.	.	CASSFLLRGGDEQFF	TGTGCCAGCAGTTTCCTCCTACGGGGTGGGGATGAGCAGTTCTTC
TRBV11-2	TRBJ2-5	TRBD2	.	CASSQGLAGPKEQYF	TGTGCCAGCAGCCAAGGACTAGCGGGCCCTAAGGAGCAGTACTTC
TRBV28	TRBJ1-6	.	.	CASATSVSPLHF	TGTGCCAGCGCCACGAGCGTCTCACCCCTCCACTTT
TRBV27	TRBJ2-2	.	once	CASRRTVVAGELFF	TGTGCCAGCAGGCGGACAGTGGTAGCCGGGGAGCTGTTTTTT
TRBV2	TRBJ1-4	.	.	CASSEGGLGEKLFF	TGTGCCAGCAGTGAAGGCGGGTTGGGGGAAAAACTGTTTTTT
TRBV30	TRBJ1-3	.	.	CAWSVRGTSSGNTIYF	TGTGCCTGGAGTGTGAGGGGGACGAGCTCTGGAAACACCATATATTTT
TRBV18	TRBJ2-5	.	once	CASSPSRGSDQETQYF	TGTGCCAGCTCGCCCTCTAGGGGGAGTGACCAAGAGACCCAGTACTTC
TRBV5-1	TRBJ1-1	.	.	CASSFEGGTEAFF	TGCGCCAGCAGCTTCGAGGGTGGGACTGAAGCTTTCTTT
TRBV5-4	TRBJ2-1	TRBD1	.	CASSYRTGRNEQFF	TGTGCCAGCAGCTATAGGACAGGACGCAATGAGCAGTTCTTC
TRBV4-1	TRBJ2-1	TRBD2	.	CASSQDRPRLASYNEQFF	TGCGCCAGCAGCCAAGACCGCCCTCGACTAGCGTCCTACAATGAGCAGTTCTTC
TRBV28	TRBJ1-5	TRBD1	.	CASSSRTGQGQPQHF	TGTGCCAGCAGTTCACGGACAGGGCAAGGTCAGCCCCAGCATTTT
TRBV19	TRBJ1-5	TRBD1	.	CASRPGQGYQPQHF	TGTGCCAGTAGGCCGGGACAGGGCTATCAGCCCCAGCATTTT
TRBV7-2	TRBJ1-1	.	.	CASSLGSGWNTEAFF	TGTGCCAGCAGCTTAGGGAGCGGCTGGAACACTGAAGCTTTCTTT
TRBV7-2	TRBJ2-3	.	.	CASSSYTDTQYF	TGTGCCAGCAGCTCTTACACGGATACGCAGTATTTT
TRBV11-2	TRBJ1-2	.	.	CASSLEQTYNYGYTF	TGTGCCAGCAGCTTAGAACAGACCTACAACTATGGCTACACCTTC
TRBV7-9	TRBJ2-7	.	.	CASSLMGRDRKYF	TGTGCCAGCAGCTTAATGGGGAGGGACAGGAAGTACTTC
TRBV27	TRBJ2-7	.	once	CASSLYARSSYEQYF	TGTGCCAGCAGTTTATATGCGAGAAGCTCCTACGAGCAGTACTTC
TRBV7-2	TRBJ2-7	.	.	CASSLARGSYEQYF	TGTGCCAGCAGCTTAGCGCGAGGCAGCTACGAGCAGTACTTC
TRBV6-5	TRBJ1-2	.	once	CASSYSPRGNYGYTF	TGTGCCAGCAGTTACTCGCCACGAGGTAACTATGGCTACACCTTC
TRBV4-1	TRBJ2-3	.	.	CASSQEFRGRTSDTQYF	TGCGCCAGCAGCCAAGAATTTAGGGGCAGGACCTCAGATACGCAGTATTTT
TRBV25-1	TRBJ1-4	.	.	CASSESRFNEKLFF	TGTGCCAGCAGTGAAAGCCGATTCAATGAAAAACTGTTTTTT
TRBV27	TRBJ1-6	.	.	CASSPRGTSYNSPLHF	TGTGCCAGCAGTCCCCGAGGAACCTCCTATAATTCACCCCTCCACTTT
TRBV21-1	TRBJ2-1	.	.	CASSKVRGSYNEQFF	TGTGCCAGCAGCAAAGTTCGGGGCTCCTACAATGAGCAGTTCTTC
TRBV27	TRBJ2-5	TRBD2	.	CATALTSGVYQETQYF	TGTGCCACCGCTCTGACTAGCGGGGTGTACCAAGAGACCCAGTACTTC
TRBV6-4	TRBJ2-3	.	.	CASSDDSGTDTQYF	TGTGCCAGCAGTGACGACAGCGGCACAGATACGCAGTATTTT
TRBV29-1	TRBJ2-7	.	.	CSVEGRTNHPYEQYF	TGCAGCGTTGAAGGTAGGACTAACCATCCCTACGAGCAGTACTTC
TRBV7-3	TRBJ2-7	.	.	CASSLGHSYEQYF	TGTGCCAGCAGCTTAGGTCACAGCTACGAGCAGTACTTC